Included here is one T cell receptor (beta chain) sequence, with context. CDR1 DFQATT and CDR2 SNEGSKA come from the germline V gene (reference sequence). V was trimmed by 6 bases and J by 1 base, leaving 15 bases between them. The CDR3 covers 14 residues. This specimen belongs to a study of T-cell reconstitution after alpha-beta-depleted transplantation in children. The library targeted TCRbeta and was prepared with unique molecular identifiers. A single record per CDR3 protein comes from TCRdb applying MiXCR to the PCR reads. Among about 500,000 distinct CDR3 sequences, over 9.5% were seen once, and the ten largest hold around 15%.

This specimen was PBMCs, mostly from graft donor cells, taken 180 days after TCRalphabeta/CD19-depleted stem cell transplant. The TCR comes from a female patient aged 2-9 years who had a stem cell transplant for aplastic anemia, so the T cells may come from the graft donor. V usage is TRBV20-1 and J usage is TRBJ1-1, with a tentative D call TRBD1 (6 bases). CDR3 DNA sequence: TGCAGTGCCAATACTCAGGGGCCGAACACTGAAGCTTTCTTT. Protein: CSANTQGPNTEAFF.